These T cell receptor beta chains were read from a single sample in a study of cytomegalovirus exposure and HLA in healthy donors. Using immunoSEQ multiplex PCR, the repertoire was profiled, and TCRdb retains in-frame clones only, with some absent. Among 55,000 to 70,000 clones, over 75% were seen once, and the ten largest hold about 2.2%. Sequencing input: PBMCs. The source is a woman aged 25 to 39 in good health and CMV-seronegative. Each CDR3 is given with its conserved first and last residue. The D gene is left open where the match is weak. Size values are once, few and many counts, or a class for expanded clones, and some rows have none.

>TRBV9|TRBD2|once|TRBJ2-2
CASSTLLATANTGELFF
TGTGCCAGCAGCACGTTACTAGCGACCGCGAACACCGGGGAGCTGTTTTTT
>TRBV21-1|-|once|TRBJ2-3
CASSKYSDNSTDTQYF
TGTGCCAGCAGCAAATACTCGGACAATAGCACAGATACGCAGTATTTT
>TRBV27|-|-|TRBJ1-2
CASSGGRDYGYTF
TGTGCCAGCAGCGGGGGACGGGACTATGGCTACACCTTC
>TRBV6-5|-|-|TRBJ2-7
CASSNRGRHEQYF
TGTGCCAGCAGTAATCGAGGGAGGCACGAGCAGTACTTC
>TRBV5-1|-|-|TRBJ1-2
CASSSGANGGNYGYTF
TGCGCCAGCAGCTCCGGGGCTAATGGGGGGAACTATGGCTACACCTTC
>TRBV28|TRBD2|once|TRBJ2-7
CASSLILAGGSYEQYF
TGTGCCAGCAGTTTAATACTAGCGGGAGGGTCCTACGAGCAGTACTTC
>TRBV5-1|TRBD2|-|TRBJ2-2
CASSPTSGTFTGELFF
TGCGCCAGCAGCCCGACTAGCGGGACGTTCACCGGGGAGCTGTTTTTT
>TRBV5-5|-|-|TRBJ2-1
CASSFRGSYNEQFF
TGTGCCAGCAGCTTCCGGGGCTCCTACAATGAGCAGTTCTTC
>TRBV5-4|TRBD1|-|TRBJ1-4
CASSKTGPNEKLFF
TGTGCCAGCAGTAAGACAGGGCCAAATGAAAAACTGTTTTTT
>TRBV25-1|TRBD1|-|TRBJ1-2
CASNPLYLGTGDYGYTF
TGTGCCAGCAACCCCCTGTACTTGGGGACAGGGGACTATGGCTACACCTTC
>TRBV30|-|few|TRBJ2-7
CAWSVLDSRSYEQYF
TGTGCCTGGAGTGTTCTTGATAGCCGATCCTACGAGCAGTACTTC
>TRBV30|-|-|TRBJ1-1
CAWSHRNEAFF
TGTGCCTGGAGTCACAGAAATGAAGCTTTCTTT
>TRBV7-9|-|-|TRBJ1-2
CASSSTLPTF
TGTGCCAGCAGCTCCACGCTACCCACCTTC
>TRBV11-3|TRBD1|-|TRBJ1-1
CASSFRGDGTEAFF
TGTGCCAGCAGCTTCAGGGGGGATGGCACTGAAGCTTTCTTT
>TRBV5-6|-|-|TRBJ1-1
CASSLQGEAFF
TGTGCCAGCAGCTTGCAGGGCGAAGCTTTCTTT
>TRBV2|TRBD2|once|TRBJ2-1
CASSVGNSGIYNEQFF
TGTGCCAGCAGTGTTGGAAATAGCGGGATCTACAATGAGCAGTTCTTC
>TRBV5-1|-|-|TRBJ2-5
CASMGGQETQYF
TGCGCCAGCATGGGGGGCCAAGAGACCCAGTACTTC
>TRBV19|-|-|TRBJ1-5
CASSIESGNQPQHF
TGTGCCAGTAGTATAGAGTCAGGGAATCAGCCCCAGCATTTT
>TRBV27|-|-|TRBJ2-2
CASSLEWGPNTGELFF
TGTGCCAGCAGTTTAGAGTGGGGGCCAAACACCGGGGAGCTGTTTTTT
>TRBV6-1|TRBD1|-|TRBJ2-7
CASSWDSLYEQYF
TGTGCCAGCAGTTGGGACAGCCTCTACGAGCAGTACTTC
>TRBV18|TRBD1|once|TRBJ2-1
CASSMGQGNNEQFF
TGTGCCAGCTCAATGGGACAGGGCAACAATGAGCAGTTCTTC
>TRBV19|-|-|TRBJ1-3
CASRPGSGNTIYF
TGTGCCAGTAGACCGGGGTCAGGAAACACCATATATTTT
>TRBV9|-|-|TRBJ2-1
CASSGDSLSYNEQFF
TGTGCCAGCAGCGGGGACTCCTTGTCCTACAATGAGCAGTTCTTC
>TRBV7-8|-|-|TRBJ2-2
CASSLGLIAANTGELFF
TGTGCCAGCAGCTTAGGTCTTATAGCGGCGAACACCGGGGAGCTGTTTTTT
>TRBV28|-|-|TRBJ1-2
CASSRQTYGYTF
TGTGCCAGCAGTCGACAGACTTATGGCTACACCTTC
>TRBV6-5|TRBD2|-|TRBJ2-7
CASTQSGTQSYEQYF
TGTGCCAGCACCCAAAGCGGGACGCAATCCTACGAGCAGTACTTC
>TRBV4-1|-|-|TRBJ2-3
CASSQRAGGADTQYF
TGCGCCAGCAGCCAGAGGGCAGGCGGGGCAGATACGCAGTATTTT
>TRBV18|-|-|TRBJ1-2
CASSPPPGNYGYTF
TGTGCCAGCTCACCACCGCCAGGGAACTATGGCTACACCTTC
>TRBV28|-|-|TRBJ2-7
CASSPVEDSYEQYF
TGTGCCAGCAGTCCCGTGGAGGACTCCTACGAGCAGTACTTC
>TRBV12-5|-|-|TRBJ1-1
CASGPPGGSAFF
TGTGCTAGTGGTCCACCTGGGGGGTCGGCTTTCTTT
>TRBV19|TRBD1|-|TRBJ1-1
CASSQSGTGTPSAGAFF
TGTGCCAGTAGTCAGAGTGGGACAGGCACCCCCTCGGCCGGGGCTTTCTTT